Listed below are T cell receptor beta chains from one sample, sequenced in a study of blood T cell repertoires in COVID-19. Measured with immunoSEQ multiplex PCR; TCRdb has only the in-frame clones, and not every one. The data hold approximately 160,000 clones, with more than 70% observed a single time. The source material was peripheral blood. The receptor set was obtained from a young man with active or convalescent COVID-19. Both conserved end residues are part of each CDR3. D genes are given only for firm matches. Rows may omit the clone size; those that give it use once, few, many or a size class.

cdr3_length: 15
v_call: TRBV18
clone_size: NA
d_call: NA
j_call: TRBJ2-1
cdr3_aa: CASSPSSGRYNEQFF
cdr3_nt: TGTGCCAGCTCACCATCCAGCGGGCGCTACAATGAGCAGTTCTTC

cdr3_length: 15
v_call: TRBV7-2
clone_size: NA
d_call: NA
j_call: TRBJ2-7
cdr3_aa: CASSLWTVSPYEQYF
cdr3_nt: TGTGCCAGCAGCTTATGGACAGTAAGCCCCTACGAGCAGTACTTC

cdr3_length: 19
v_call: TRBV28
clone_size: NA
d_call: TRBD2
j_call: TRBJ2-3
cdr3_aa: CASSPDSPGTSGLGNTQYF
cdr3_nt: TGTGCCAGCAGCCCGGACAGTCCCGGGACTAGCGGGTTGGGGAATACGCAGTATTTT

cdr3_length: 16
v_call: TRBV5-4
clone_size: once
d_call: TRBD2
j_call: TRBJ2-2
cdr3_aa: CASSRARAGDPGELFF
cdr3_nt: TGTGCCAGCAGCCGAGCCCGAGCGGGAGACCCCGGGGAGCTGTTTTTT

cdr3_length: 18
v_call: TRBV12-5
clone_size: NA
d_call: NA
j_call: TRBJ1-6
cdr3_aa: CASGPDRRISSYNSPLHF
cdr3_nt: TGTGCTAGTGGCCCGGACAGAAGGATCAGCTCCTATAATTCACCCCTCCACTTT

cdr3_length: 15
v_call: TRBV19
clone_size: NA
d_call: NA
j_call: TRBJ1-2
cdr3_aa: CASSISAGSNYGYTF
cdr3_nt: TGTGCCAGTAGTATATCTGCAGGGTCTAACTATGGCTACACCTTC

cdr3_length: 14
v_call: TRBV28
clone_size: NA
d_call: TRBD1
j_call: TRBJ1-5
cdr3_aa: CASSPRQGRQPQHF
cdr3_nt: TGTGCCAGCAGTCCTCGACAGGGCAGGCAGCCCCAGCATTTT

cdr3_length: 15
v_call: TRBV24-1
clone_size: NA
d_call: TRBD1
j_call: TRBJ2-1
cdr3_aa: CATSDRRQGSNEQFF
cdr3_nt: TGTGCCACCAGTGATCGGAGACAGGGGTCGAATGAGCAGTTCTTC

cdr3_length: 11
v_call: TRBV28
clone_size: NA
d_call: NA
j_call: TRBJ2-7
cdr3_aa: CASSSRKEQYF
cdr3_nt: TGTGCCAGCAGTTCCAGGAAAGAGCAGTACTTC

cdr3_length: 16
v_call: TRBV28
clone_size: NA
d_call: NA
j_call: TRBJ1-5
cdr3_aa: CASSLIFSGFNQPQHF
cdr3_nt: TGTGCCAGCAGTTTAATCTTCTCAGGGTTTAATCAGCCCCAGCATTTT

cdr3_length: 15
v_call: TRBV5-1
clone_size: NA
d_call: NA
j_call: TRBJ1-6
cdr3_aa: CASSLTTDYNSPLHF
cdr3_nt: TGCGCCAGCAGCTTGACGACAGATTATAATTCACCCCTCCACTTT

cdr3_length: 18
v_call: TRBV21-1
clone_size: NA
d_call: NA
j_call: TRBJ1-5
cdr3_aa: CASSKVTHLKDSNQPQHF
cdr3_nt: TGTGCCAGCAGCAAAGTGACACATTTAAAAGATAGCAATCAGCCCCAGCATTTT

cdr3_length: 17
v_call: TRBV19
clone_size: NA
d_call: TRBD2
j_call: TRBJ2-2
cdr3_aa: CASSSWREGSNTGELFF
cdr3_nt: TGTGCCAGTAGTTCGTGGCGGGAGGGGTCGAACACCGGGGAGCTGTTTTTT

cdr3_length: 14
v_call: TRBV6-5
clone_size: NA
d_call: TRBD1
j_call: TRBJ2-7
cdr3_aa: CASSSTDRVSEQYF
cdr3_nt: TGTGCCAGCAGTTCAACGGACAGGGTGTCCGAGCAGTACTTC

cdr3_length: 15
v_call: TRBV7-2
clone_size: NA
d_call: TRBD1
j_call: TRBJ2-3
cdr3_aa: CASSLRQGYTDTQYF
cdr3_nt: TGTGCCAGCAGCTTACGACAGGGTTACACAGATACGCAGTATTTT

cdr3_length: 14
v_call: TRBV5-1
clone_size: NA
d_call: TRBD2
j_call: TRBJ2-7
cdr3_aa: CASSSGLAGWEQYF
cdr3_nt: TGCGCCAGCAGCTCGGGACTAGCAGGGTGGGAGCAGTACTTC

cdr3_length: 14
v_call: TRBV28
clone_size: NA
d_call: NA
j_call: TRBJ1-2
cdr3_aa: CASSFSTANYGYTF
cdr3_nt: TGTGCCAGCAGTTTTAGCACGGCTAACTATGGCTACACCTTC

cdr3_length: 14
v_call: TRBV9
clone_size: once
d_call: NA
j_call: TRBJ1-1
cdr3_aa: CASSPLGGNTEAFF
cdr3_nt: TGTGCCAGCAGCCCCCTCGGAGGGAACACTGAAGCTTTCTTT

cdr3_length: 13
v_call: TRBV24-1
clone_size: NA
d_call: NA
j_call: TRBJ2-1
cdr3_aa: CATSDGHSGEQFF
cdr3_nt: TGTGCCACCAGTGATGGGCACAGCGGTGAGCAGTTCTTC

cdr3_length: 16
v_call: TRBV5-1
clone_size: NA
d_call: NA
j_call: TRBJ1-2
cdr3_aa: CASSASGAGVSYGYTF
cdr3_nt: TGCGCCAGCAGCGCCTCTGGGGCTGGGGTTTCCTATGGCTACACCTTC

cdr3_length: 15
v_call: TRBV19
clone_size: NA
d_call: TRBD1
j_call: TRBJ1-6
cdr3_aa: CASSTGATGGSPLHF
cdr3_nt: TGTGCCAGTAGCACAGGGGCGACTGGTGGTTCACCCCTCCACTTT

cdr3_length: 14
v_call: TRBV5-4
clone_size: NA
d_call: NA
j_call: TRBJ2-7
cdr3_aa: CASSLETGPYEQYF
cdr3_nt: TGTGCCAGCAGCTTGGAGACAGGCCCCTACGAGCAGTACTTC

cdr3_length: 14
v_call: TRBV7-3
clone_size: NA
d_call: NA
j_call: TRBJ1-3
cdr3_aa: CASSLGPGPYTIYF
cdr3_nt: TGTGCCAGCAGCTTAGGCCCAGGTCCATACACCATATATTTT

cdr3_length: 15
v_call: TRBV7-6
clone_size: NA
d_call: TRBD1
j_call: TRBJ2-7
cdr3_aa: CASSLMGQGPHEQYF
cdr3_nt: TGTGCCAGCAGCTTAATGGGACAGGGACCCCACGAGCAGTACTTC

cdr3_length: 16
v_call: TRBV6-2/TRBV6-3
clone_size: NA
d_call: TRBD2
j_call: TRBJ2-1
cdr3_aa: CASSPVSGRAYNEQFF
cdr3_nt: TGTGCCAGCAGTCCCGTTAGCGGGAGGGCCTACAATGAGCAGTTCTTC

cdr3_length: 14
v_call: TRBV29-1
clone_size: few
d_call: TRBD1
j_call: TRBJ1-1
cdr3_aa: CSVGVTGAITEAFF
cdr3_nt: TGCAGCGTTGGGGTGACAGGGGCGATCACTGAAGCTTTCTTT

cdr3_length: 13
v_call: TRBV27
clone_size: NA
d_call: NA
j_call: TRBJ2-5
cdr3_aa: CASSKRPQETQYF
cdr3_nt: TGTGCCAGCAGCAAGCGGCCCCAAGAGACCCAGTACTTC

cdr3_length: 15
v_call: TRBV7-2
clone_size: NA
d_call: NA
j_call: TRBJ2-7
cdr3_aa: CASSSRNSPGYEQYF
cdr3_nt: TGTGCCAGCAGCTCCCGAAACAGTCCAGGCTACGAGCAGTACTTC

cdr3_length: 14
v_call: TRBV19
clone_size: NA
d_call: NA
j_call: TRBJ2-7
cdr3_aa: CASRPALGSYEQYF
cdr3_nt: TGTGCCAGTAGACCCGCACTAGGCTCCTACGAGCAGTACTTC

cdr3_length: 17
v_call: TRBV5-4
clone_size: NA
d_call: TRBD2
j_call: TRBJ2-3
cdr3_aa: CASRRSGRLPDTDTQYF
cdr3_nt: TGTGCCAGCAGACGTAGCGGGAGATTGCCTGACACAGATACGCAGTATTTT

cdr3_length: 13
v_call: TRBV12-3/TRBV12-4
clone_size: NA
d_call: TRBD1
j_call: TRBJ1-3
cdr3_aa: CASSSGQGATIYF
cdr3_nt: TGTGCCAGCAGTTCGGGACAGGGGGCCACCATATATTTT

cdr3_length: 13
v_call: TRBV20-1
clone_size: NA
d_call: NA
j_call: TRBJ2-7
cdr3_aa: CSASRGRAYEQYF
cdr3_nt: TGCAGTGCCAGTCGAGGCAGGGCCTACGAGCAGTACTTC